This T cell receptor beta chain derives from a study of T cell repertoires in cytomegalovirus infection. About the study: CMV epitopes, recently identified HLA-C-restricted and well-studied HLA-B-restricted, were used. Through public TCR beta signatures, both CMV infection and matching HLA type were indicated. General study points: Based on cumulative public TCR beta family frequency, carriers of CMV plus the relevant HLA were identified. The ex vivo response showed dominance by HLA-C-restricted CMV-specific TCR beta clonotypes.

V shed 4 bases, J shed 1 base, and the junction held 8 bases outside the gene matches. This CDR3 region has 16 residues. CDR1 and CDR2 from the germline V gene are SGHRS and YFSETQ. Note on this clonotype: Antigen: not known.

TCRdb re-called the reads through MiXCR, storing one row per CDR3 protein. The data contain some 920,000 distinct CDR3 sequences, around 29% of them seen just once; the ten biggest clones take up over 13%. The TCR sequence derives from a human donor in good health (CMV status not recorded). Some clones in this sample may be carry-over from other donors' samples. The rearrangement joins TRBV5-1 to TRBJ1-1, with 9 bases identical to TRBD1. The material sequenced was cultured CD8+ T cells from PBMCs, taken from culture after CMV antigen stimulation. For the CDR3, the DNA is TGCGCCAGCAGCCCGGGGACAGGGACAGGGAACACTGAAGCTTTCTTT. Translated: CASSPGTGTGNTEAFF.